The 20 T cell receptor beta chains below come from one sample, sequenced in a study of CD8+ T cells in alopecia areata. Sequencing used cDNA as its template, made by extracting RNA and reverse transcribing it. Clones were read by immunoSEQ multiplex PCR, and TCRdb kept only the in-frame ones, dropping some. The table lists hundreds of thousands of clones, about 60% of them singletons. Sequenced here: CD4+ T cells sorted from blood, sampled at week 0. The receptors were gathered from a human donor with alopecia areata.

This clone was observed a few times. This sequence joins TRBV5-5 and TRBJ1-5; no reliable D call. Trimming took off 1 base at V and 7 bases at J, with 12 bases between the two ends. CDR1 and CDR2 from the germline V gene are SGHKS and YYEKEE (reference sequence). CDR3 length: 14 amino acids. This chain's CDR3 is CASSLNWGEQPQHF. For the CDR3, the DNA is TGTGCCAGCAGCTTGAACTGGGGAGAGCAGCCCCAGCATTTT.

J is TRBJ2-1 and V is TRBV4-2; the match to TRBD2 covers 10 bases. CDR1 LGHNA and CDR2 YNFKEQ come from the germline V gene. The V segment lost 0 bases and the J segment 12 bases; nucleotides outside the gene matches: 2. This CDR3 is 13 amino acids long. This CDR3 reads CASSQDRLAGQFF. CDR3 nucleotide sequence: TGTGCCAGCAGCCAAGATCGACTAGCGGGGCAGTTCTTC.

This chain connects TRBV7-9 to TRBJ2-1; weak D call: TRBD2 (5 bases). CDR1 and CDR2 (germline): SEHNR, FQNEAQ (reference sequence). The CDR3 is 12 residues long. V lost 0 bases and J 12 bases, leaving 9 bases between the germline ends. The CDR3 protein is CASSLASDWQFF. The DNA for the CDR3 is TGTGCCAGCAGCTTAGCCTCGGACTGGCAGTTCTTC.

The genes are TRBV19 and TRBJ2-2; the match to TRBD1 covers 9 bases. The CDR3 length is 15 residues. Germline lookup yields CDR1 LNHDA and CDR2 SQIVND (reference sequence). V was pared by 7 bases and J by 5 bases, with 8 bases of the junction left unmatched. CDR3 DNA sequence: TGTGCCAGTATGCTACAGGGGGCAAGTACCGGGGAGCTGTTTTTT. Amino acid sequence: CASMLQGASTGELFF.

The chain links TRBV2 to TRBJ2-4; 7 bases map to TRBD1. The V gene end was trimmed by 5 bases and the J gene end by 11 bases; junction bases not matched to a gene: 12. The CDR3 totals 14 residues. CDR1 and CDR2 from the germline V gene are SNHLY and FYNNEI. CDR3 protein: CASSPNRQGGFQYF. As DNA, the CDR3 is TGTGCCAGCAGTCCCAATCGACAGGGCGGGTTTCAGTACTTC.

On this clone itself: The sample contains more than one DNA sequence encoding this CDR3. The CDR3 DNA is TGCGCCAGCAGCCGACTAATCCAAGAGACCCAGTACTTC. Its protein is CASSRLIQETQYF. The chain combines TRBV4-1 with TRBJ2-5; D may be TRBD2 (5 bases). The V end was cut by 4 bases, the J end by 1 base, with 7 bases between. Germline loops: CDR1 MGHRA, CDR2 YSYEKL. The CDR3 is 13 amino acids.

The J gene is TRBJ1-2, the V gene TRBV19; tentatively, D is TRBD1 (5 bases). The germline gives CDR1 LNHDA, CDR2 SQIVND (reference sequence). CDR3 length equals 15 residues. V lost 7 bases and J 8 bases, leaving 23 bases between the germline ends. This CDR3 reads CASISGTGTLRGYTF. CDR3 sequence (DNA): TGTGCCAGTATTTCTGGAACAGGAACCTTGAGAGGCTACACCTTC.

V usage is TRBV19 and J usage is TRBJ1-5; TRBD1 is a possible D gene (6 bases). V was trimmed by 7 bases and J by 2 bases, leaving 15 bases between them. CDR1 is LNHDA, CDR2 SQIVND, per germline (reference sequence). The CDR3 totals 15 residues. The DNA of the CDR3 is TGTGCCAGTAAAACACAGGGTACCGGCAATCAGCCCCAGCATTTT. This encodes CASKTQGTGNQPQHF.

The V and J genes are TRBV25-1 and TRBJ2-7; 11 bases are shared with TRBD1. This CDR3 spans 15 amino acids. V dropped 1 base and J dropped 3; count of bases not matched to a gene: 2. CDR1 and CDR2 from the germline V gene are MGHDK and SYGVNS. The DNA for the CDR3 is TGTGCCAGCAGTGAATCCGGGACAGGGGGCTACGAGCAGTACTTC. Amino acids: CASSESGTGGYEQYF.

V and J are TRBV7-9 and TRBJ1-1, with 7 positions matching TRBD1. The CDR3 covers 14 residues. After removal of 5 bases from V and 8 bases from J, the junction contained 11 bases not matched to a gene. Germline values: CDR1 SEHNR, CDR2 FQNEAQ (reference sequence). CDR3 loop: CASSVGDSRREAFF. DNA for the CDR3: TGTGCCAGCAGCGTAGGGGACAGTAGACGCGAAGCTTTCTTT. Drawing the rest from reference TRBV7-9 and TRBJ1-1, the complete variable domain is DTGVSQNPRHKITKRGQNVTFRCDPISEHNRLYWYRQTLGQGPEFLTYFQNEAQLEKSRLLSDRFSAERPKGSFSTLEIQRTEQGDSAMYLCASSVGDSRREAFFGQGTRLTVV.

The CDR3 nucleotides read TGTGCCAGCAGCTTTAGGAATGAAAAACTGTTTTTT. Translated: CASSFRNEKLFF. V gene TRBV7-6 combines with J gene TRBJ1-4; D not certain. V dropped 3 bases and J dropped 5 bases, with 4 bases sitting between them. From germline, CDR1 is SGHVS and CDR2 FNYEAQ. There are 12 residues in the CDR3.

The chain recombines TRBV4-1 with TRBJ2-3; 9 bases are shared with TRBD1. With 4 bases clipped from V and 6 bases from J, the junction kept 14 bases outside the gene matches. CDR1 and CDR2 from the germline V gene are MGHRA and YSYEKL. The length of the CDR3 is 17 residues. The CDR3 nucleotides are TGCGCCAGCAGCCCATCTCCGGGACAGGGAAGATTGGATACGCAGTATTTT. This encodes CASSPSPGQGRLDTQYF.

The rearrangement links TRBV4-2 to TRBJ2-5, with TRBD2 identical over 11 bases. This CDR3 is 17 amino acids long. Looked up from germline, CDR1 is LGHNA and CDR2 is YNFKEQ. Unmatched junction bases numbered 8, after V lost 0 bases and J lost 5 bases. CDR3 nucleotide sequence: TGTGCCAGCAGCCAAGATCCACTAGCGGGAGCACGGGAGACCCAGTACTTC. As protein: CASSQDPLAGARETQYF.

This sequence joins TRBV5-1 and TRBJ1-2; tentatively, D is TRBD1 (5 bases). This CDR3 has 15 amino acids. Looked up from germline, CDR1 is SGHRS and CDR2 is YFSETQ. V lost 2 bases and J 4 bases, leaving 15 bases between the germline ends. This CDR3 reads CASSFTPGRGYGYTF. The CDR3 DNA reads as TGCGCCAGCAGCTTTACGCCGGGACGGGGCTATGGCTACACCTTC.

The chain joins TRBV30 to TRBJ2-4, with 8 bases fitting TRBD1. The CDR3 loop spans 15 amino acids. J was trimmed by 8 bases and V by 4 bases; bases with no gene match: 13. Germline CDR1 GTSNPN, CDR2 SVGIG (reference sequence). The CDR3 DNA sequence: TGTGCCTGGACCCCTAGGACAGGGAGATTTGACATTCAGTACTTC. Its protein product is CAWTPRTGRFDIQYF. The full variable domain, rest sourced from reference TRBV30 and TRBJ2-4, is SQTIHQWPATLVQPVGSPLSLECTVEGTSNPNLYWYRQAAGRGLQLLFYSVGIGQISSEVPQNLSASRPQDRQFILSSKKLLLSDSGFYLCAWTPRTGRFDIQYFGAGTRLSVL.

This clone showed up just a few times. The chain uses TRBV7-8 and TRBJ2-5; TRBD1 aligns across 10 bases. The CDR3 extends over 14 amino acids. J was trimmed by 4 bases and V by 5 bases; bases with no gene match: 4. Germline lookup yields CDR1 SGHVS and CDR2 FQNEAQ. CDR3 amino acids: CASSARDRGETQYF. The DNA for the CDR3 is TGTGCCAGCAGCGCTCGGGACAGGGGAGAGACCCAGTACTTC.

V and J are TRBV25-1 and TRBJ2-1, with a weak D call TRBD2 (5 bases). V dropped 4 bases and J dropped 0 bases, with 10 bases sitting between them. From germline, CDR1 is MGHDK and CDR2 SYGVNS. This CDR3 has 15 amino acids. The CDR3: CASSGGTSSYNEQFF. In nucleotides, the CDR3 is TGTGCCAGCAGTGGCGGTACTAGCTCCTACAATGAGCAGTTCTTC.

The chain recombines TRBV30 with TRBJ1-2; the D is unclear. Per the germline V gene, CDR1 is GTSNPN and CDR2 is SVGIG (reference sequence). The germline V and J ends were trimmed by 1 base and 8 bases, with 17 bases remaining between them. The CDR3 has 14 amino acids. The CDR3 region is CAWSADLYPTGYTF. As DNA, the CDR3 is TGTGCCTGGAGTGCGGACCTTTACCCGACGGGCTACACCTTC. Using reference TRBV30 and TRBJ1-2 for the parts outside the CDR3, the full variable domain is SQTIHQWPATLVQPVGSPLSLECTVEGTSNPNLYWYRQAAGRGLQLLFYSVGIGQISSEVPQNLSASRPQDRQFILSSKKLLLSDSGFYLCAWSADLYPTGYTFGSGTRLTVV.

The V gene is TRBV2, the J gene TRBJ2-2; D is unresolved. Germline lookup yields CDR1 SNHLY and CDR2 FYNNEI. Trimming removed 4 bases from V and 5 bases from J, with 8 bases in between. The CDR3 consists of 13 residues. CDR3 sequence reads: CASSGLLTGELFF. The CDR3 nucleotides are TGTGCCAGCAGTGGATTATTGACCGGGGAGCTGTTTTTT.

Here the CDR3 reads CASSLWRDGYTF. In DNA form, the CDR3 reads TGTGCCAGCAGCTTGTGGAGGGACGGCTACACCTTC. The chain employs TRBV5-6 and TRBJ1-2, with D tentatively TRBD1 (5 bases). V was clipped by 1 base and J by 8 bases, with 9 bases between them. Germline assignment: CDR1 SGHDT and CDR2 YYEEEE. This CDR3 comprises 12 residues. The full variable domain, with the rest looked up from reference TRBV5-6 and TRBJ1-2, is DAGVTQSPTHLIKTRGQQVTLRCSPKSGHDTVSWYQQALGQGPQFIFQYYEEEERQRGNFPDRFSGHQFPNYSSELNVNALLLGDSALYLCASSLWRDGYTFGSGTRLTVV.